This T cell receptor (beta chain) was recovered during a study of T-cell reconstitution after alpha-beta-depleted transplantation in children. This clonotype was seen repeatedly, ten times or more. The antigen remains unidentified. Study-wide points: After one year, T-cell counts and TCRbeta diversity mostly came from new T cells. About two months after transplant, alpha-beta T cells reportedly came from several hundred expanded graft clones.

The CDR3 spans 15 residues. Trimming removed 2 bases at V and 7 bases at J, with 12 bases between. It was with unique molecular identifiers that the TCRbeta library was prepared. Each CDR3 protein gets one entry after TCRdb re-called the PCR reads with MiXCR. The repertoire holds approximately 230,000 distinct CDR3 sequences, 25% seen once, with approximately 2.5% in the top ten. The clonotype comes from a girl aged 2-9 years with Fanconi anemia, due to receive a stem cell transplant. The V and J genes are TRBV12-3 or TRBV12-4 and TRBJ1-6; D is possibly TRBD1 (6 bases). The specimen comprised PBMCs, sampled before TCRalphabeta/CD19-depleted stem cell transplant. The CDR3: CASSLRVGGNSPLHF. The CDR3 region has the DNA TGTGCCAGCAGTTTAAGGGTAGGGGGGAATTCACCCCTCCACTTT.